A single sample is the source of the 8 T cell receptor beta chains below, sequenced in a study of blood T cells in healthy people across ages. Primers used in a second PCR of about 7 to 12 cycles were a sample-barcoded 5' primer and a J-beta primer mix. MiXCR was run by TCRdb on the 5' RACE reads, yielding one entry per CDR3 protein. The sample lists over 550,000 distinct CDR3 sequences, about 30% occurring once. Input material: blood. These receptors originate from an elderly woman in good health.

The chain couples TRBV29-1 to TRBJ2-7; no definite D call. Trimming removed 7 bases from V and 4 bases from J, with 11 bases in between. The CDR3 runs to 11 residues. Germline V gives CDR1 SQVTM, CDR2 ANQGSEA. The CDR3 loop reads CSGLVMYEQYF. The CDR3 DNA reads as TGCAGCGGCTTAGTGATGTACGAGCAGTACTTC.

At least ten counts were recorded for this clonotype. The V gene is TRBV6-5, the J gene TRBJ1-4; perhaps TRBD1 as D (6 bases). V shed 2 bases and J shed 8 bases, with 12 bases lying between them. Germline V gives CDR1 MNHEY, CDR2 SVGAGI. The CDR3 runs 14 residues. The DNA of the CDR3 is TGTGCCAGCAGTTACGGACAGCCAAGGGAAAAACTGTTTTTT. It specifies CASSYGQPREKLFF.

DNA of the CDR3: TGTGCCAGCAGCTTAGATGGAGCCTATGAAGCTTTCTTT. Amino acids: CASSLDGAYEAFF. V gene TRBV11-2 combines with J gene TRBJ1-1; the D is unclear. The CDR3 is made up of 13 amino acids. V lost 0 bases to trimming and J lost 7 bases, with 9 bases between them. CDR1 and CDR2 from the germline V gene are SGHAT and FQNNGV. The whole variable domain, remainder taken from reference TRBV11-2 and TRBJ1-1, is EAGVAQSPRYKIIEKRQSVAFWCNPISGHATLYWYQQILGQGPKLLIQFQNNGVVDDSQLPKDRFSAERLKGVDSTLKIQPAKLEDSAVYLCASSLDGAYEAFFGQGTRLTVV.

The gene calls are TRBV4-1 and TRBJ2-1; D is undetermined. The CDR3 extends over 11 amino acids. Per the germline V gene, CDR1 is MGHRA and CDR2 is YSYEKL. Trimming stripped 3 bases from V and 10 bases from J, with 7 bases between. CDR3 sequence: CASSQETEQFF. Written as DNA, the CDR3 is TGCGCCAGCAGCCAGGAGACAGAGCAGTTCTTC.

As to this clonotype: Being one base from a much bigger clone, this may be a read error. This rearrangement joins TRBV6-4 to TRBJ1-6, with a possible D match to TRBD1 (6 bases). This CDR3 is 14 amino acids long. Per the germline V gene, CDR1 is MRHNA and CDR2 is SNTAGT. Written as DNA, the CDR3 is TGTGCCAGCAGCCCACAGCAGGGGAATTCACCCCCCCACTTT. Encoded protein: CASSPQQGNSPPHF.

V and J are TRBV5-6 and TRBJ1-2; D gene unclear. The CDR3 runs 16 residues. V lost 0 bases, J lost 6 bases, and 18 bases lay in between. Germline lookup yields CDR1 SGHDT and CDR2 YYEEEE. CDR3 in amino acids: CASSLAPGYSIDGYTF. CDR3 DNA: TGTGCCAGCAGCTTGGCCCCCGGGTACTCTATTGATGGCTACACCTTC.

This clonotype was found many times. A much larger clone sits a single nucleotide away, making a read error possible. V is TRBV12-3 or TRBV12-4 and J is TRBJ2-7; either TRBD1 or TRBD2 may supply D (5 bases each). V was trimmed by 10 bases and J by 6 bases, leaving 19 bases between them. This CDR3 has 13 residues. This chain's CDR3 is CAISVSSGGEQYF. DNA of the CDR3: TGTGCCATCTCAGTTTCGTCTGGGGGCGAGCAGTACTTC.

This clonotype was seen many times. This rearrangement joins TRBV6-5 to TRBJ1-4, with TRBD1 matching 7 bases. Germline CDR1 MNHEY, CDR2 SVGAGI. The CDR3 length is 14 residues. V lost 4 bases and J lost 5; bases outside the gene matches: 4. CDR3 nucleotide sequence: TGTGCCAGCAGTTCGACAGGGTACAATGAAAAACTGTTTTTT. The encoded protein is CASSSTGYNEKLFF.